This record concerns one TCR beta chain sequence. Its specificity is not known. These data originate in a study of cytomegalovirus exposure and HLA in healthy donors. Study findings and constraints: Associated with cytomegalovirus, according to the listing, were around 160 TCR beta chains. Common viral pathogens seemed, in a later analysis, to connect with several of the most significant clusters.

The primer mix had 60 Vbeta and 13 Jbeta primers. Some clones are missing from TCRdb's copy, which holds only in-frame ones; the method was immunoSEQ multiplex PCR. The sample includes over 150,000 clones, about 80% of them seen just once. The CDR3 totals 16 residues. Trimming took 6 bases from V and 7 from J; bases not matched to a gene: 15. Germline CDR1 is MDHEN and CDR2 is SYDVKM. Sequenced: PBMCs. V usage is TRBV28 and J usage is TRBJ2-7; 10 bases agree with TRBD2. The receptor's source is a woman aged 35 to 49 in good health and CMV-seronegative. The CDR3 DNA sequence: TGTGCCAGCAGGTCGGCCCGTTGGGGACTAGCGAATGAGCAGTACTTC. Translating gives CASRSARWGLANEQYF.